The 3 T cell receptor beta chains listed next were all sequenced from one sample in a study of T cells after yellow fever vaccination. In TCRdb, the 5' RACE reads were re-called with MiXCR into one record per CDR3 protein. The sample has approximately 180,000 distinct CDR3 sequences; approximately 6.2% are singletons. Sequences were derived from CD4+ T cells sorted from PBMCs, sampled on the day of the first yellow fever vaccination. The receptor source for this set is a man younger than 35 who received the YFV17D yellow fever vaccine.

The CDR3 nucleotides are TGTGCCAGCTCACGCCTGGGGGAAACAGATACGCAGTATTTT. This translates into CASSRLGETDTQYF. The rearrangement links TRBV18 to TRBJ2-3; TRBD1 or TRBD2 may be the D gene (5 bases each). V lost 4 bases, J lost 3 bases, and 11 bases lay in between. The CDR3 extends over 14 amino acids. Germline CDR1 and CDR2: KGHSH and LQKENI.

This clonotype was detected many times. This rearrangement joins TRBV7-2 to TRBJ2-1; 9 positions match TRBD2. V shed 11 bases, J shed 8 bases, and the junction held 16 bases outside the gene matches. The CDR3 runs to 15 residues. CDR1 and CDR2 from the germline V gene are SGHTA and FQGNSA. The CDR3 DNA sequence: TGTGCCTCCAAGGATCTAGCGGGGAGCTCTTATGAGCAGTTCTTC. Translated: CASKDLAGSSYEQFF. Together with reference TRBV7-2 and TRBJ2-1, the CDR3 gives the full variable domain: GAGVSQSPSNKVTEKGKDVELRCDPISGHTALYWYRQSLGQGLEFLIYFQGNSAPDKSGLPSDRFSAERTGGSVSTLTIQRTQQEDSAVYLCASKDLAGSSYEQFFGPGTRLTVL.

This clonotype was found many times. The chain joins TRBV9 to TRBJ2-1; the D gene is possibly TRBD1 (5 bases). This CDR3 is 14 amino acids long. Germline CDR1 and CDR2: SGDLS and YYNGEE. V was clipped by 3 bases and J by 9 bases, with 16 bases between them. CDR3: CASSEGFRVGEQFF. The CDR3 coding sequence is TGTGCCAGCAGCGAGGGGTTCAGGGTTGGTGAGCAGTTCTTC.